One and the same sample provided the 5 T cell receptor beta chains below, sequenced in a study of CD8+ T cells in alopecia areata. The treatment was: oral pan-JAK inhibitor, 5-10 mg twice daily. Extraction of RNA preceded its reverse transcription into cDNA, which served as the sequencing template. Measured with immunoSEQ multiplex PCR; TCRdb has only the in-frame clones, and not every one. In the table there are about 150,000 clones, roughly 50% of which are singletons. This specimen was CD8+ T cells sorted from blood, taken at week 4, from a patient treated with tofacitinib. These receptors were obtained from a human donor with alopecia areata.

Only one count was recorded for this clone. V gene TRBV7-3 combines with J gene TRBJ1-2, with 9 nucleotides matching TRBD1. Germline assignment: CDR1 SGHTA and CDR2 FQGTGA. This CDR3 region has 15 residues. V gave up 4 bases and J gave up 5 bases; unmatched junction bases: 8. CDR3 loop: CASSSQPGTGYGYTF. DNA for the CDR3: TGTGCCAGCAGCTCTCAACCCGGGACAGGGTATGGCTACACCTTC.

This clone was counted between two and nine times. CDR3 sequence reads: CAISESPRRDSPLHF. In nucleotides, the CDR3 is TGTGCCATCAGTGAGTCCCCACGGAGGGATTCACCCCTCCACTTT. The chain uses TRBV10-3 and TRBJ1-6; no clear D. The CDR3 runs 15 residues. CDR1 ENHRY and CDR2 SYGVKD come from the germline V gene. V gave up 0 bases and J gave up 8 bases, with 11 bases separating them.

This clone was recorded a few times. The chain joins TRBV5-6 to TRBJ2-3; 7 nucleotides agree with TRBD1. CDR3 size: 17 residues. Trimming took 0 bases from V and 3 from J; bases not matched to a gene: 10. The germline CDR1 and CDR2 sequences are SGHDT and YYEEEE. Written as DNA, the CDR3 is TGTGCCAGCAGCTTGGATGAGGGGGCCGGGGTAACAGATACGCAGTATTTT. Protein sequence: CASSLDEGAGVTDTQYF.

The chain couples TRBV6-6 to TRBJ2-3; TRBD2 matches 10 bases. This CDR3 has 14 residues. J lost 6 bases, V lost 6 bases, and 6 bases had no gene match. CDR1 and CDR2 from the germline V gene are MNHNY and SVGAGI (reference sequence). CDR3 coding DNA: TGTGCCAGCAGCAAAGCGGGGGGGCCCGATACGCAGTATTTT. Amino acid sequence: CASSKAGGPDTQYF.

In its sample, this clone was seen a few times. Other DNA sequences in this specimen translate into the identical CDR3. The chain uses TRBV29-1 and TRBJ1-4; D remains unclear. This CDR3 contains 10 residues. V dropped 4 bases and J dropped 6 bases, with 3 bases sitting between them. CDR1 SQVTM and CDR2 ANQGSEA come from the germline V gene. The CDR3 loop reads CSVVDEKLFF. Written as DNA, the CDR3 is TGCAGCGTTGTTGATGAAAAACTGTTTTTT.